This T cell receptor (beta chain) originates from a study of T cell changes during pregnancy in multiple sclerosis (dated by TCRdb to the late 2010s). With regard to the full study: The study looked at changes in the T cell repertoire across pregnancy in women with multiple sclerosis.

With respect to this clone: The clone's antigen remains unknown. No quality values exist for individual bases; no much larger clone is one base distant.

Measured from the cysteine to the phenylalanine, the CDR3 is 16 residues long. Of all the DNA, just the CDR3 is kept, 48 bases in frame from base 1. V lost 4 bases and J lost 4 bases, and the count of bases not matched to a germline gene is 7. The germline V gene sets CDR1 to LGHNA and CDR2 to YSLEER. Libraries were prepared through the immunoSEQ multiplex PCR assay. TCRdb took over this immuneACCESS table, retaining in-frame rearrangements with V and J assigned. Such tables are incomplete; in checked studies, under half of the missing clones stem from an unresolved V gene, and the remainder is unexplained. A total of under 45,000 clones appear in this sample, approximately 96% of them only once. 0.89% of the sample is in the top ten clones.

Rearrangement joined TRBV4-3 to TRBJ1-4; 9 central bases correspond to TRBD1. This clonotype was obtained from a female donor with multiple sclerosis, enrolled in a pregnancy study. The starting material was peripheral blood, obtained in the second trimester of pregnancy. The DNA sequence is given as TGCGCCAGCAGCCCGACAGGGGGATCTGGTAATGAAAAACTGTTTTTT. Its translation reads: CASSPTGGSGNEKLFF.